This is a list of T cell receptor beta chains from one sample in a study of blood T cell repertoires in COVID-19. Generated by immunoSEQ multiplex PCR, the TCRdb table keeps only in-frame clones and is missing some. The sample lists around 340,000 clones; about 86% were seen once. Sequenced: PBMCs or T cells enriched from blood (not recorded which). The source of these receptors is a woman between 35 and 50 years old with acute COVID-19. Both conserved end residues are part of each CDR3. A D gene is named only where the DNA matches it firmly. Size values are once, few and many counts, or a class for expanded clones, and some rows have none.

>TRBJ1-1|.|TRBV7-9|.
TGTGCCAGCAGCCTCTCCACGGCAGGGACTGAAGCTTTCTTT
CASSLSTAGTEAFF
>TRBJ1-2|.|TRBV3-1/TRBV3-2|.
TGTGCCAGCAGCCCTCGGAACTATGGCTACACCTTC
CASSPRNYGYTF
>TRBJ2-3|.|TRBV12-3/TRBV12-4|TRBD2
TGTGCCAGCAGTCTCGACGAAGCGGGGTCCAAGTATTTT
CASSLDEAGSKYF
>TRBJ1-6|.|TRBV5-6|TRBD1
TGTGCCAGCAGCTTGGTGGCAGGGGGCATTTCACCCCTCCACTTT
CASSLVAGGISPLHF
>TRBJ1-4|.|TRBV19|.
TGTGCCAGTAGTAAAGCGGGGTTGGGAGAAAAACTGTTTTTT
CASSKAGLGEKLFF
>TRBJ2-2|.|TRBV12-3/TRBV12-4|.
TGTGCCAGCAGTTTAGACGCGAGTCCGGAGCTGTTTTTT
CASSLDASPELFF
>TRBJ1-5|.|TRBV28|.
TGTGCCAGCAGTATGGGCCAAAGCAATCAGCCCCAGCATTTT
CASSMGQSNQPQHF
>TRBJ1-4|once|TRBV5-5|.
TGTGCCAGCAGCAAGTTACAGGGCCGGGGAGAAAAACTGTTTTTT
CASSKLQGRGEKLFF
>TRBJ2-7|.|TRBV5-1|TRBD1
TGCGCCAGCAGCTTGGGACAGGGGGCGTTATACGAGCAGTACTTC
CASSLGQGALYEQYF
>TRBJ1-2|.|TRBV18|.
TGTGCCAGCTCACTATTGACGCAGGGGTCTAACTATGGCTACACCTTC
CASSLLTQGSNYGYTF
>TRBJ2-6|.|TRBV7-6|.
TGTGCCAGCGGGCCCATTCAGGCAACCGTCCTGACTTTC
CASGPIQATVLTF
>TRBJ1-4|.|TRBV25-1|TRBD1
TGTGCCAGCGAGCACGGGACAGGGTTGCCTAATGAAAAACTGTTTTTT
CASEHGTGLPNEKLFF
>TRBJ2-5|.|TRBV10-3|.
TGTGCCATCAGAAAGGAGCCTACAGGGGAGACCCAGTACTTC
CAIRKEPTGETQYF
>TRBJ1-5|.|TRBV10-3|TRBD1
TGTGCCATCAGTGATAAAGTGACAGGGAGTCAGCCCCAGCATTTT
CAISDKVTGSQPQHF